This T cell receptor beta chain was identified in a study of blood T cell repertoires in COVID-19. On the study more broadly: T cells, B-cell-depleted T cells, or PBMCs supplied cDNA or gDNA.

Using immunoSEQ multiplex PCR, the repertoire was profiled, and TCRdb retains in-frame clones only, with some absent. The table includes tens of thousands of clones, approximately 90% detected once. The V gene's germline CDR1 is SGHNT and CDR2 YYREEE (reference sequence). This CDR3 is 13 amino acids long. V lost 3 bases, J lost 1 base, and 8 bases lay in between. The receptor was derived from a woman aged 80 or over with active COVID-19. Sequenced input: peripheral blood. The rearrangement joins TRBV5-4 to TRBJ2-7; D is unclear. The CDR3 region has the DNA TGTGCCAGCAGCTCCCCCAAATCCTACGAGCAGTACTTC. Protein: CASSSPKSYEQYF. Combining the CDR3 with reference TRBV5-4 and TRBJ2-7 gives the whole variable domain ETGVTQSPTHLIKTRGQQVTLRCSSQSGHNTVSWYQQALGQGPQFIFQYYREEENGRGNFPPRFSGLQFPNYSSELNVNALELDDSALYLCASSSPKSYEQYFGPGTRLTVT.